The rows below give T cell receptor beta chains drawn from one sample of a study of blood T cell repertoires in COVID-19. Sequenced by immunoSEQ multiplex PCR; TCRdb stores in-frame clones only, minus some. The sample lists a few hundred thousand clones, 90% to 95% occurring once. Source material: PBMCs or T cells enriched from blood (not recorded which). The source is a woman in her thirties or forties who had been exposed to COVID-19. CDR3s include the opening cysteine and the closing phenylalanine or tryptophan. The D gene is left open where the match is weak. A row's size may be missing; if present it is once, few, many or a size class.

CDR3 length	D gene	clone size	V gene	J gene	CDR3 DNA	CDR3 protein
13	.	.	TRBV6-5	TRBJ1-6	TGTGCCAGCAGCCTCGATGGGCCTTCACCCCTCCACTTT	CASSLDGPSPLHF
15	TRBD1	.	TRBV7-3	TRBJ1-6	TGTGCCAGCAGCTTAACGGGACAGGGAGGATCACCCCTCCACTTT	CASSLTGQGGSPLHF
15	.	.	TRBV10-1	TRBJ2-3	TGCGCCAGTAGCCTTAGCCGCCCTGGGACAGATACGCAGTATTTT	CASSLSRPGTDTQYF
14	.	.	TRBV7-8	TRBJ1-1	TGTGCCAGCAGTCGACGGGGGACGAGGACTGAAGCTTTCTTT	CASSRRGTRTEAFF
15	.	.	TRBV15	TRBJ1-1	TGTGCCACCAGCAGAGATCACTATGGGAACACTGAAGCTTTCTTT	CATSRDHYGNTEAFF
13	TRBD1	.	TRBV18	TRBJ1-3	TGTGTCAGCTCACGACAGGGTTCGGACACCATATATTTT	CVSSRQGSDTIYF
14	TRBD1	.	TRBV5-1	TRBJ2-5	TGCGCCAGCAAGCGTGGACAGGGTCAAGAGACCCAGTACTTC	CASKRGQGQETQYF
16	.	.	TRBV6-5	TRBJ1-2	TGTGCCAGCAGTTACTCTTCGGGACAAGGAGAATATGGCTACACCTTC	CASSYSSGQGEYGYTF
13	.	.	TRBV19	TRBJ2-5	TGTGCCAGTAGCGGGGACTTCCAAGAGACCCAGTACTTC	CASSGDFQETQYF
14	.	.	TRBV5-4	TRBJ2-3	TGTGCCAGCACGGGTGGGGGGGGCTCAGATACGCAGTATTTT	CASTGGGGSDTQYF
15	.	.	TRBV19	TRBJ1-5	TGTGCCAGTAGTCCACTTCTCGGGGGGAATCAGCCCCAGCATTTT	CASSPLLGGNQPQHF
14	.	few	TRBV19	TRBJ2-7	TGTGCCAGTAGTGTCCCCGGAGGGAACTACGAGCAGTACTTC	CASSVPGGNYEQYF
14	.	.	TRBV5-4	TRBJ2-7	TGTGCCAGCAGCTTCCAGGGGGGCCCCCTCGAGCAGTACTTC	CASSFQGGPLEQYF
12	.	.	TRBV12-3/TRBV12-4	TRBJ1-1	TGTGCCAGCAGTCGCGACAGGACTGAAGCTTTCTTT	CASSRDRTEAFF
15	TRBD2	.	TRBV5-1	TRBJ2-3	TGCGCCAGCAGGGAAGGGACTAGCGGTTTAGATACGCAGTATTTT	CASREGTSGLDTQYF
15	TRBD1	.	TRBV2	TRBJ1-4	TGTGCCAGCAGATCCCTGGGACAGGGAATTGAAAAACTGTTTTTT	CASRSLGQGIEKLFF
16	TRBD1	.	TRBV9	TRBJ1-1	TGTGCCAGCAGCGTAGCTAAGGGACAGTCGAACACTGAAGCTTTCTTT	CASSVAKGQSNTEAFF
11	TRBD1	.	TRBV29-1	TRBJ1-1	TGCACCACAAACAGGGGTGCTGAAGCTTTCTTT	CTTNRGAEAFF
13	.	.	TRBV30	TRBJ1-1	TGTGCCTGGAGTGCCCGTTCGTACACTGAAGCTTTCTTT	CAWSARSYTEAFF
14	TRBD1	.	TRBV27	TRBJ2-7	TGTGCCAGCAAGAAGGGGGCGGGTTATGGGGAGCAGTACTTC	CASKKGAGYGEQYF
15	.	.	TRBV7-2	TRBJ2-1	TGTGCCAGCAGCTTAACAGGAAACTCCTACAATGAGCAGTTCTTC	CASSLTGNSYNEQFF
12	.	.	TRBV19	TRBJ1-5	TGTGCCAGTAGTCTCGGGGGGGGGCCCCAGCATTTT	CASSLGGGPQHF
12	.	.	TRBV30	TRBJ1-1	TGTGCCTGGACCGGGGTGAACACTGAAGCTTTCTTT	CAWTGVNTEAFF
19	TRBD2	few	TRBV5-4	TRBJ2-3	TGTGCCAGCAGCTTGGCCGGAGCTAGCGGGGGCCGTAGCACAGATACGCAGTATTTT	CASSLAGASGGRSTDTQYF
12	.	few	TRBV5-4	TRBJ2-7	TGTGCCAGCAGCTTGAGGGGATACGAGCAGTACTTC	CASSLRGYEQYF
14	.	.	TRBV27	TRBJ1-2	TGTGCCAGCAGTTCCCCCAAGAGGGCGCTTGGCTACACCTTC	CASSSPKRALGYTF
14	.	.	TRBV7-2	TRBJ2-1	TGTGCCAGCAGCTTAGACCGGGTTTGGGATGAGCAGTTCTTC	CASSLDRVWDEQFF
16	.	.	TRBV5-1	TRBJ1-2	TGCGCCAGCAGCTTTGAGACAGGAAATTTTAACTATGGCTACACCTTC	CASSFETGNFNYGYTF
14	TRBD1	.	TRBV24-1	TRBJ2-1	TGTGCCACCAGCGCCGGGACAGGGCTCGATGAGCAGTTCTTC	CATSAGTGLDEQFF
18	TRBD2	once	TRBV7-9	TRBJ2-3	TGTGCCAGCAGCTCGATAGCGGTAAAACTCGGGAGGGCAGATACGCAGTATTTT	CASSSIAVKLGRADTQYF
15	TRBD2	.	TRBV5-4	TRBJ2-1	TGTGCCAGCAGCTTGAGGACTAGCGGCAACAATGAGCAGTTCTTC	CASSLRTSGNNEQFF
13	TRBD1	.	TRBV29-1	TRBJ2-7	TGCAGCGTTCAGACAGGGGGCTCGAACGAGCAGTACTTC	CSVQTGGSNEQYF
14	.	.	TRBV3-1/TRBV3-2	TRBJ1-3	TGTGCCAGCAGCCCTTTCCTCTCTGGAAACACCATATATTTT	CASSPFLSGNTIYF
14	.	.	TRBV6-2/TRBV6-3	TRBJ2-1	TGTGCCAGCAGTTACGCATCTCAGTACAATGAGCAGTTCTTC	CASSYASQYNEQFF
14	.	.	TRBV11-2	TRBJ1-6	TGTGCCAGCAGCTTAGATCTCTCTGGCTCACCCCTCCACTTT	CASSLDLSGSPLHF
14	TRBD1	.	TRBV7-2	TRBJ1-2	TGTGCCAGCAGGACAGGGGGCGCGGACTATGGCTACACCTTC	CASRTGGADYGYTF
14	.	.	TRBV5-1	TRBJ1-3	TGCGCCAGCAGCACTGCCGACTCTGGAAACACCATATATTTT	CASSTADSGNTIYF